The clone carrying this T cell receptor (beta chain) turned up a few times. Its antigen remains unidentified. This entry is derived from a study of post-analysis software for immune sequencing data. Overall study context: Some patients lacked subtype; others had relapsing-remitting, secondary progressive or progressive-relapsing disease. Notes on the study in general: TRBV5-6, TRBV5-1 and TRBV20-1 belonged to a set of roughly five TRBV segments that were more frequent in patients than controls. Strong co-clustering by F measure was seen for same-batch samples. Controls' normalized Chao1 diversity significantly exceeded that of multiple sclerosis patients.

Each TCR beta cDNA library carried unique molecular identifiers. Between about 0.85 and 11 million T cells gave rise to some 450,000 cDNA molecules. TCRdb independently ran MiXCR on the PCR reads; one entry per CDR3 protein. The sample gives roughly 400,000 distinct CDR3 sequences, approximately 42% of which show up once; 6% to 9% is in the top ten. The V gene lost 0 bases and the J gene lost 2 bases, with 11 bases spanning the gap. Germline CDR1 is MGHRA and CDR2 is YSYEKL. The CDR3 totals 15 residues. The sequenced material came from blood. The chain carries TRBV4-1 and TRBJ2-7, with D perhaps TRBD1 (5 bases). The receptor's source is a girl aged 2-10 years with multiple sclerosis. CDR3 region: CASSQDHDRTYEQYF. The CDR3 coding sequence is TGCGCCAGCAGCCAAGATCATGACAGAACCTACGAGCAGTACTTC.